These 5 T cell receptor beta chains were all obtained from the same sample, sequenced in a study of T-cell memory formation after mild COVID-19. TCRdb ran MiXCR on the 5' RACE reads and lists one entry per CDR3 protein. The sample has 400,000 to 550,000 distinct CDR3 sequences, around a quarter seen once. The sequencing sample was made of PBMCs or a T cell subset sorted from them (not recorded which). These TCRs come from an adult woman who had mild COVID-19 (a few samples of this study predate the infection). Cell type and time point are not known.

The chain links TRBV5-1 to TRBJ2-3; 7 nucleotides line up with TRBD1. Germline V lookup: CDR1 SGHRS, CDR2 YFSETQ. There are 20 residues in the CDR3. The V segment lost 0 bases and the J segment 4 bases; nucleotides outside the gene matches: 20. The CDR3 DNA is TGCGCCAGCAGCTTGGAAGGTGCCCGACAGGGTATGACCTGGTCAGATACGCAGTATTTT. Translation gives CASSLEGARQGMTWSDTQYF.

The V gene is TRBV9, the J gene TRBJ2-1, with a possible D match to TRBD2 (5 bases). Germline loops: CDR1 SGDLS, CDR2 YYNGEE. The CDR3 contains 14 residues. The ends were cut back, 3 bases at V and 3 bases at J, with 10 bases in the middle. The CDR3 DNA follows: TGTGCCAGCAGCGCCACCCGGGGCTACAATGAGCAGTTCTTC. Translated, it gives CASSATRGYNEQFF.

This clonotype was recorded a few times. This chain's CDR3 is CASSQDGGTATYNEQFF. DNA for the CDR3: TGTGCCAGCAGCCAAGATGGCGGGACAGCGACCTACAATGAGCAGTTCTTC. This chain connects TRBV14 to TRBJ2-1; D is perhaps TRBD1 (7 bases). The CDR3 loop spans 17 amino acids. CDR1 and CDR2 from the germline V gene are SGHDN and FVKESK. The V gene lost 0 bases and the J gene lost 2 bases, with 14 bases spanning the gap.

This rearrangement joins TRBV27 to TRBJ2-3; a possible D gene is TRBD1 (6 bases). CDR3 length: 14 amino acids. V was cut by 2 bases and J by 5 bases, with 11 bases left in between. Germline V lookup: CDR1 MNHEY, CDR2 SMNVEV (reference sequence). For the CDR3, the DNA is TGTGCCAGCAGTTTACAGGGGTCGGGAGATACGCAGTATTTT. It encodes CASSLQGSGDTQYF.

The chain couples TRBV4-1 to TRBJ1-2, with 10 bases that match TRBD1. Germline V gives CDR1 MGHRA, CDR2 YSYEKL. The CDR3 is 16 amino acids. Germline trimming cut 3 bases from V and 3 bases from J; bases unmatched to any gene: 7. This CDR3 is CASSHYAGQGDYGYTF. In DNA form, the CDR3 reads TGCGCCAGCAGCCACTATGCCGGACAGGGGGACTATGGCTACACCTTC.